Each of the 29 T cell receptor beta chains below was sequenced from the same sample in a study of cytomegalovirus exposure and HLA in healthy donors. Using immunoSEQ multiplex PCR, the repertoire was profiled, and TCRdb retains in-frame clones only, with some absent. The top ten clones hold roughly 4.3% of a sample with 90,000 to 100,000 clones, around nine tenths of them seen once. The specimen was PBMCs. The receptors were sampled from a woman in her twenties or thirties in good health and CMV-seronegative.

The chain recombines TRBV11-2 with TRBJ1-4, with D maybe TRBD1 (5 bases). This CDR3 region has 15 residues. Trimming stripped 3 bases from V and 6 bases from J, with 14 bases between. In germline, CDR1 is SGHAT, CDR2 FQNNGV. CDR3 in DNA: TGTGCCAGCAGCTTTTCGGGGGGGTTTTATGAAAAACTGTTTTTT. The encoded protein is CASSFSGGFYEKLFF.

Points on this clone: This specimen includes other DNA sequences encoding the same CDR3. CDR3 nucleotide sequence: TGCGCCAGCAGCTTGGGACTAGCGGGGTCTAATGAGCAGTTCTTC. This gives the protein CASSLGLAGSNEQFF. V usage is TRBV5-1 and J usage is TRBJ2-1, with 11 bases lining up with TRBD2. Germline V lookup: CDR1 SGHRS, CDR2 YFSETQ. V dropped 0 bases and J dropped 7; count of bases not matched to a gene: 3. The CDR3 covers 15 residues.

V gene TRBV5-1 combines with J gene TRBJ1-2, with unresolved D. Germline V gene sequence: CDR1 SGHRS, CDR2 YFSETQ. CDR3 length: 12 residues. V gave up 0 bases and J gave up 6 bases, with 6 bases separating them. Here the CDR3 reads CASSLVGDGYTF. CDR3 coding DNA: TGCGCCAGCAGCTTGGTGGGAGATGGCTACACCTTC.

The chain has TRBV7-2 and TRBJ2-5, with TRBD2 matching 9 bases. The CDR3 runs to 16 residues. Trimming removed 0 bases from V and 4 bases from J; junction bases left unmatched: 6. Germline V gene sequence: CDR1 SGHTA, CDR2 FQGNSA. CDR3 DNA: TGTGCCAGCAGCTTAGCGGGGGGAGCGGGAGGAGAGACCCAGTACTTC. This encodes CASSLAGGAGGETQYF.

The rearrangement links TRBV4-3 to TRBJ2-3; 8 nucleotides agree with TRBD2. Losses at the gene ends were 0 bases for V and 0 bases for J; bases not matched to a gene: 8. From germline, CDR1 is LGHNA and CDR2 YSLEER. CDR3 length: 18 amino acids. The CDR3 DNA sequence: TGCGCCAGCAGCCAAGATCCCACTAGCGGTACTAGCACAGATACGCAGTATTTT. Its protein product is CASSQDPTSGTSTDTQYF.

The gene calls are TRBV10-3 and TRBJ1-5, with D maybe TRBD1 (6 bases). Trimming took 3 bases from V and 5 from J, leaving 14 bases between them. This CDR3 region has 15 residues. Germline V gene lookup returns CDR1 ENHRY and CDR2 SYGVKD. The CDR3 loop is CAISDLRGGDQPQHF. CDR3 sequence (DNA): TGTGCCATCAGTGATCTCAGAGGGGGGGATCAGCCCCAGCATTTT.

The gene calls are TRBV28 and TRBJ1-5; the D gene is possibly TRBD1 (6 bases). The germline CDR1 and CDR2 sequences are MDHEN and SYDVKM. This CDR3 is 16 amino acids long. V shed 8 bases and J shed 1 base, with 18 bases lying between them. CDR3 sequence reads: CASYRLGRGSNQPQHF. For the CDR3, the DNA is TGTGCCAGCTACCGGCTGGGCAGGGGAAGCAATCAGCCCCAGCATTTT.

V and J are TRBV28 and TRBJ2-5, with D possibly matching TRBD2 (6 bases). CDR1 is MDHEN, CDR2 SYDVKM, per germline. This CDR3 is built from 14 residues. V was pared by 8 bases and J by 3 bases, with 16 bases between. The CDR3 is CASVPGVGEETQYF. In DNA form, the CDR3 reads TGTGCCAGCGTCCCGGGGGTGGGGGAAGAGACCCAGTACTTC. The whole variable domain, filled in from reference TRBV28 and TRBJ2-5, reads DVKVTQSSRYLVKRTGEKVFLECVQDMDHENMFWYRQDPGLGLRLIYFSYDVKMKEKGDIPEGYSVSREKKERFSLILESASTNQTSMYLCASVPGVGEETQYFGPGTRLLVL.

This rearrangement joins TRBV10-3 to TRBJ2-7, with TRBD2 matching 14 bases. This CDR3 spans 18 amino acids. Germline V gives CDR1 ENHRY, CDR2 SYGVKD. V shed 3 bases, J shed 6 bases, and the junction held 13 bases outside the gene matches. The CDR3 region is CAISDDGGLAGGFREQYF. Here the CDR3 DNA reads TGTGCCATCAGTGATGACGGTGGACTAGCGGGAGGATTTCGCGAGCAGTACTTC.

This clone has more than one count but fewer than ten. The V call is TRBV2, the J call TRBJ2-1; 8 bases are shared with TRBD2. Germline-derived CDR1 and CDR2 are SNHLY and FYNNEI. The trim removed 6 bases at V and 7 bases at J, leaving 17 bases unmatched. This CDR3 is 17 amino acids long. CDR3 loop: CASRKGTSSRAANEQFF. For the CDR3, the DNA is TGTGCCAGCAGGAAGGGGACTAGTAGCCGGGCCGCAAATGAGCAGTTCTTC.

V is TRBV5-5 and J is TRBJ1-1; D gene ambiguous. The CDR3 is 13 residues long. From germline, CDR1 is SGHKS and CDR2 YYEKEE (reference sequence). The ends were cut back, 2 bases at V and 0 bases at J, with 5 bases in the middle. This chain's CDR3 is CASSLIMNTEAFF. The CDR3 DNA sequence: TGTGCCAGCAGCTTAATAATGAACACTGAAGCTTTCTTT.

The chain employs TRBV7-2 and TRBJ1-1, with D possibly TRBD1 on 5 matching bases. V shed 4 bases and J shed 1 base, with 16 bases lying between them. The CDR3 runs to 16 residues. CDR1 is SGHTA and CDR2 is FQGNSA in the germline V gene. The CDR3 bases are TGTGCCAGCAGCTCTAGGGGTGGGCAGAGGAACACTGAAGCTTTCTTT. Protein: CASSSRGGQRNTEAFF.

The chain joins TRBV6-5 to TRBJ1-2; 9 bases agree with TRBD1. The CDR3 spans 14 residues. Trimming took 5 bases from V and 5 from J; bases not matched to a gene: 6. Germline CDR1 and CDR2: MNHEY and SVGAGI. For the CDR3, the DNA is TGTGCCAGCAGTGATTACAGGGGGCGGTATGGCTACACCTTC. Translating it yields CASSDYRGRYGYTF.

The CDR3 region is CASSHPRQGAYNEQFF. CDR3 nucleotides: TGTGCCAGCAGCCACCCGCGGCAGGGGGCCTACAATGAGCAGTTCTTC. The J gene is TRBJ2-1, the V gene TRBV9, with 7 positions matching TRBD1. Per the germline V gene, CDR1 is SGDLS and CDR2 is YYNGEE. The V and J ends lost 4 bases and 2 bases, in that order; junction bases with no gene match: 9. This CDR3 is built from 16 residues.

J is TRBJ2-5 and V is TRBV10-3, with 9 nucleotides matching TRBD1. The V gene's germline CDR1 is ENHRY and CDR2 SYGVKD. CDR3 length: 15 amino acids. V lost 5 bases and J lost 1; bases outside the gene matches: 5. The CDR3 loop is CAISKGQGTQETQYF. Here the CDR3 DNA reads TGTGCCATCAGTAAGGGACAGGGAACCCAAGAGACCCAGTACTTC.

The chain is built from TRBV29-1 and TRBJ2-5, with D tentatively TRBD1 (6 bases). Germline V gene lookup returns CDR1 SQVTM and CDR2 ANQGSEA. This CDR3 region has 14 residues. V shed 6 bases and J shed 2 bases, with 16 bases lying between them. The CDR3 DNA reads TGCAGCGTGAACAGGGCCCCTGGTCAAGAGACCCAGTACTTC. This encodes CSVNRAPGQETQYF.

This clone counts as medium-sized (0.01 to 0.1%). The same CDR3 can be traced to other DNA sequences in this sample. This chain links TRBV4-1 with TRBJ1-2; TRBD1 matches at 11 bases. The germline gives CDR1 MGHRA, CDR2 YSYEKL. The V segment lost 4 bases and the J segment 1 base; nucleotides outside the gene matches: 2. The CDR3 consists of 15 residues. DNA for the CDR3: TGCGCCAGCAGCCCGGGGACAGGGGGTAACTATGGCTACACCTTC. It translates to CASSPGTGGNYGYTF.

The chain couples TRBV9 to TRBJ1-3; the D gene is possibly TRBD1 (5 bases). This CDR3 contains 16 residues. Trimming took 4 bases from V and 0 from J, leaving 14 bases between them. Germline values: CDR1 SGDLS, CDR2 YYNGEE. In DNA form, the CDR3 reads TGTGCCAGCAGCCCTTTGCTGGGGGGCTCTGGAAACACCATATATTTT. Translation: CASSPLLGGSGNTIYF.

This chain links TRBV7-2 with TRBJ2-7; TRBD2 matches 8 bases. V shed 5 bases, J shed 2 bases, and the junction held 8 bases outside the gene matches. The V gene's germline CDR1 is SGHTA and CDR2 FQGNSA. The CDR3 consists of 15 residues. This CDR3 reads CASSVGGLGAYEQYF. CDR3 bases: TGTGCCAGCAGCGTGGGGGGACTAGGGGCCTACGAGCAGTACTTC.

This chain links TRBV27 with TRBJ1-1, with D unresolved. CDR1 and CDR2 (germline): MNHEY, SMNVEV (reference sequence). V was clipped by 4 bases and J by 1 base, with 10 bases between them. The CDR3 is 14 residues long. CDR3 residues: CASSYLGPNTEAFF. The DNA of the CDR3 is TGTGCCAGCAGTTACCTGGGCCCGAACACTGAAGCTTTCTTT.

V is TRBV2 and J is TRBJ2-5; D may be TRBD2 (7 bases). The length of the CDR3 is 13 residues. The V and J ends lost 2 bases and 8 bases respectively, with 12 bases between them. CDR1 SNHLY and CDR2 FYNNEI come from the germline V gene. CDR3 nucleotides: TGTGCCAGCAGTGAACGGGGGGCAGGAACCCAGTACTTC. It specifies CASSERGAGTQYF.

This sequence joins TRBV15 and TRBJ1-2; D perhaps matches TRBD1 (5 bases). CDR1 and CDR2 (germline): LNHNV, YYDKDF (reference sequence). Trimming left V 1 base short and J 2 bases short, with 14 bases between. This CDR3 is 16 amino acids long. In nucleotides, the CDR3 is TGTGCCACCAGCAGAGGTGTAGGGGTACGAAACTATGGCTACACCTTC. It yields the protein CATSRGVGVRNYGYTF.

The count of this clone is one. The chain recombines TRBV7-9 with TRBJ1-1, with 9 bases lining up with TRBD1. Germline V gene lookup returns CDR1 SEHNR and CDR2 FQNEAQ (reference sequence). J gave up 1 base and V 2 bases, and 5 bases lay outside the gene matches. The CDR3 is made up of 16 amino acids. The chain's CDR3 is CASSLKGQGRNTEAFF. Here the CDR3 DNA reads TGTGCCAGCAGCTTAAAGGGACAGGGACGGAACACTGAAGCTTTCTTT.

The chain recombines TRBV27 with TRBJ2-5; perhaps TRBD2 as D (6 bases). Trimming shortened V by 6 bases and J by 5 bases, and 13 bases separated the two germline ends. The germline gives CDR1 MNHEY, CDR2 SMNVEV (reference sequence). This CDR3 comprises 13 residues. DNA for the CDR3: TGTGCCAGCAGCTGGGGAGGCGTTGAGACCCAGTACTTC. This encodes CASSWGGVETQYF.

The chain is built from TRBV5-1 and TRBJ1-3; tentatively, D is TRBD1 (5 bases). Trimming left V 4 bases short and J 0 bases short, with 14 bases between. Germline CDR1 and CDR2: SGHRS and YFSETQ. The CDR3 totals 16 residues. The CDR3 coding sequence is TGCGCCAGCAGCGCGACAGTTACCCACTCTGGAAACACCATATATTTT. It specifies CASSATVTHSGNTIYF.

This chain links TRBV7-2 with TRBJ2-2, with TRBD2 identical over 11 bases. The CDR3 loop spans 15 amino acids. V dropped 6 bases and J dropped 7; count of bases not matched to a gene: 7. CDR1 is SGHTA, CDR2 FQGNSA, per germline. The CDR3: CASRLAGGLVGELFF. CDR3 in DNA: TGTGCCAGCAGGCTAGCGGGAGGACTGGTCGGGGAGCTGTTTTTT.

The genes are TRBV10-1 and TRBJ2-3, with D tentatively TRBD1 (5 bases). This CDR3 is built from 13 residues. The V end was cut by 2 bases, the J end by 11 bases, with 14 bases between. Looked up from germline, CDR1 is WNHNN and CDR2 is SYGVQD (reference sequence). The DNA for the CDR3 is TGCGCCAGCAGTGAGCCGCACAGGCCCCAGCAGTATTTT. Residues: CASSEPHRPQQYF.

The J gene is TRBJ2-2, the V gene TRBV11-3; 11 bases map to TRBD2. Germline trimming cut 6 bases from V and 2 bases from J; bases unmatched to any gene: 2. Germline V gene data show CDR1 as SGHNT and CDR2 as YENEEA. The CDR3 extends over 15 amino acids. CDR3 loop: CASSGTSGNTGELFF. DNA of the CDR3: TGTGCCAGCAGTGGGACTAGCGGAAACACCGGGGAGCTGTTTTTT.

V and J are TRBV10-3 and TRBJ2-1, with TRBD1 matching 7 bases. CDR3 length: 12 residues. J was trimmed by 8 bases and V by 4 bases; bases with no gene match: 2. The germline V gene encodes CDR1 ENHRY and CDR2 SYGVKD. The CDR3 sequence: CAISGGGYEQFF. DNA for the CDR3: TGTGCCATCAGTGGAGGGGGCTATGAGCAGTTCTTC.